This entry features one T cell receptor (beta chain) sequence. The antigen remains unidentified. Researchers made TCR beta libraries by using iRepertoire HTBI primers and running Arm-PCR on CDR3 regions. TCRdb called the multiplex PCR reads again in MiXCR, with one record for every CDR3 protein. The sample gives about 660,000 distinct CDR3 sequences, about 30% of which show up once; under 50% is in the top ten. As to time point: persistent/refractory GD, antithyroid drugs over 5 years with positive TRAb. The TCR library was made from RNA that had been extracted from PBMCs in TRIzol. The authors diagnosed Graves' disease using American Thyroid Association guidelines. This sample was taken from a study of regulatory T cells in long-lasting Graves disease. Overall study context: The definition of persistent Graves' disease was over 5 years of antithyroid drugs with positive TSH receptor antibodies. Findings and caveats of the study: Less diverse TCR repertoires were seen in persistent Graves' patients than in newly diagnosed ones. The study examined only peripheral blood, not thyroid tissue.

CDR3 length: 14 amino acids. The J segment lost 1 base and the V segment lost 6 bases, leaving 3 bases of the junction unmatched. Germline CDR1 ENHRY, CDR2 SYGVKD. This rearrangement joins TRBV10-3 to TRBJ1-1, with 9 bases aligning to TRBD1. The material sequenced was peripheral blood mononuclear cells (PBMCs), taken when the disease was refractory, from a patient treated with antithyroid drugs. The sequence derives from a female donor with Graves disease. The CDR3 nucleotides are TGTGCCATCAGCACACAGGGGGCGAACACTGAAGCTTTCTTT. Amino acids: CAISTQGANTEAFF.